This TCR beta chain was identified during a study of blood T cell repertoires in COVID-19. Method: immunoSEQ multiplex PCR; TCRdb's copy keeps in-frame clones and lacks some. The sample consists of about 87,000 clones, about four fifths of them appearing once. Per germline, CDR1 SGHNT and CDR2 YENEEA. The CDR3 runs 15 residues. Trimming stripped 3 bases from V and 0 bases from J, with 9 bases between. This sequence originates from a woman aged 60-75 years with acute or convalescent COVID-19. The rearrangement links TRBV11-3 to TRBJ1-5; D is undetermined. The sequencing input was peripheral blood. The CDR3 sequence is CASSFTRDSNQPQHF. For the CDR3, the DNA is TGTGCCAGCAGCTTCACACGGGATAGCAATCAGCCCCAGCATTTT.